The rows below give T cell receptor beta chains drawn from one sample of a study of CD8+CD57+ T cells in acquired aplastic anemia. TCRdb re-analysed the reads in MiXCR, keeping a single row per CDR3 protein. The table lists about 200,000 distinct CDR3 sequences, approximately 35% of them singletons. The sequencing input was sorted CD4+, CD8+, or CD8+CD57+ T cells (not recorded which) from PBMCs. The receptor set was obtained from a human donor in good health, serving as a control. Both conserved end residues are part of each CDR3. Each record gives: D gene, J gene, V gene, clone size, CDR3 protein, CDR3 DNA. The D gene is left open where the match is weak. The size of a clone is reported for some rows only, either as once, few or many, or as a class for expanded clones.

NA | TRBJ1-1 | TRBV29-1 | many | CSVDPTGLWAFF | TGCAGCGTTGACCCAACTGGACTCTGGGCTTTCTTT
NA | TRBJ1-2 | TRBV9 | many | CASSVGYGYTF | TGTGCCAGCAGCGTAGGTTATGGCTACACCTTC
NA | TRBJ2-2 | TRBV29-1 | many | CSVEAEVAGELFF | TGCAGCGTTGAAGCGGAGGTGGCCGGGGAGCTGTTTTTT
NA | TRBJ1-5 | TRBV6-1 | NA | CASSRDGGYDQPQHF | TGTGCCAGCAGTAGGGACGGGGGTTACGATCAGCCCCAGCATTTT
NA | TRBJ2-3 | TRBV5-5 | many | CASSEMWGTDTQYF | TGTGCCAGCAGCGAGATGTGGGGCACAGATACGCAGTATTTT
NA | TRBJ2-3 | TRBV29-1 | once | CSLVARFADTQYF | TGCAGCTTGGTAGCACGGTTCGCAGATACGCAGTATTTT
TRBD2 | TRBJ2-7 | TRBV20-1 | many | CSATWGRAPYEQYF | TGCAGTGCTACTTGGGGGAGGGCCCCATACGAGCAGTACTTC
NA | TRBJ1-2 | TRBV6-5 | NA | CASSYSRDAYGYTF | TGTGCCAGCAGTTATTCCAGGGACGCCTATGGCTACACCTTC
TRBD2 | TRBJ2-5 | TRBV12-3/TRBV12-4 | few | CASSPTSGYQETQYF | TGTGCCAGCAGTCCTACTAGCGGGTACCAAGAGACCCAGTACTTC
NA | TRBJ2-7 | TRBV10-3 | NA | CAMGRGGSSYEQYF | TGTGCCATGGGCAGGGGCGGGAGCTCCTACGAGCAGTACTTC
NA | TRBJ1-1 | TRBV5-6 | NA | CASSLVVRNTEAFF | TGTGCCAGCAGCTTGGTAGTCAGGAACACTGAAGCTTTCTTT
NA | TRBJ2-1 | TRBV5-1 | few | CASSLARAGHNEQFF | TGCGCCAGCAGCTTGGCGAGGGCCGGCCACAATGAGCAGTTCTTC
TRBD1 | TRBJ2-5 | TRBV5-1 | many | CASSLGDSNQETQYF | TGCGCCAGCAGCTTGGGGGACAGTAACCAAGAGACCCAGTACTTC
NA | TRBJ2-7 | TRBV5-1 | many | CASTALGQGGTYEQYF | TGCGCCAGCACCGCTCTAGGGCAGGGGGGGACCTACGAGCAGTACTTC
NA | TRBJ1-2 | TRBV15 | NA | CASSDQGHYGYTF | TGTGCCAGCAGTGATCAAGGGCACTATGGCTACACCTTC
TRBD2 | TRBJ2-5 | TRBV7-7 | many | CASSPPGLAGGETQYF | TGTGCCAGCAGCCCTCCGGGACTAGCGGGAGGAGAGACCCAGTACTTC
NA | TRBJ1-5 | TRBV24-1 | many | CATSEGQDVAQPQHF | TGTGCCACCAGTGAAGGACAAGACGTGGCCCAGCCCCAGCATTTT
TRBD1 | TRBJ2-5 | TRBV7-9 | many | CASSLLEGQGEETQYF | TGTGCCAGCAGCTTATTGGAGGGACAGGGGGAGGAGACCCAGTACTTC
TRBD1 | TRBJ1-1 | TRBV11-2 | few | CASSLDRGLEAFF | TGTGCCAGCAGCCTGGACAGGGGACTTGAAGCTTTCTTT
TRBD1 | TRBJ1-2 | TRBV2 | NA | CASSQSDTGTANYGYTF | TGTGCCAGCAGTCAATCCGACACCGGGACAGCTAACTATGGCTACACCTTC
NA | TRBJ1-1 | TRBV12-1 | few | CASSSRREAFF | TGTGCCAGCAGTTCTCGACGGGAAGCTTTCTTT
TRBD2 | TRBJ2-5 | TRBV5-1 | NA | CASSRTSGDYQETQYF | TGCGCCAGCAGCCGGACTAGCGGGGACTACCAAGAGACCCAGTACTTC
NA | TRBJ2-1 | TRBV7-6 | many | CASSLLTKNEQFF | TGTGCCAGCAGCTTGTTAACAAAAAATGAGCAGTTCTTC
TRBD2 | TRBJ2-2 | TRBV20-1 | NA | CSARDVRRGGDGELFF | TGCAGTGCTAGAGATGTCCGGCGGGGGGGCGACGGGGAGCTGTTTTTT
TRBD1 | TRBJ1-2 | TRBV6-5 | many | CASSYANRGRVYGYTF | TGTGCCAGCAGTTACGCCAACAGGGGGCGCGTCTATGGCTACACCTTC
NA | TRBJ2-7 | TRBV12-3/TRBV12-4 | NA | CASSLEGAKLGSEQYF | TGTGCCAGCAGTTTAGAGGGAGCGAAACTGGGCTCCGAGCAGTACTTC
TRBD2 | TRBJ2-1 | TRBV7-2 | many | CASSLLAGGFGEQFF | TGTGCCAGCAGCTTACTAGCGGGGGGTTTCGGTGAGCAGTTCTTC
NA | TRBJ2-3 | TRBV11-3 | NA | CASSWSGPTDTQYF | TGTGCCAGCAGCTGGTCAGGGCCCACAGATACGCAGTATTTT
NA | TRBJ1-5 | TRBV19 | NA | CASSGGLSNQPQHF | TGTGCCAGTAGCGGGGGACTGAGCAATCAGCCCCAGCATTTT
TRBD1 | TRBJ2-3 | TRBV5-4 | few | CASSFDRVYADTQYF | TGTGCCAGCAGCTTTGACAGGGTCTACGCAGATACGCAGTATTTT
TRBD2 | TRBJ2-1 | TRBV5-1 | few | CATQMGRGGQNEQFF | TGCGCCACCCAAATGGGCCGGGGGGGCCAAAATGAGCAGTTCTTC
NA | TRBJ1-3 | TRBV29-1 | NA | CSVGTASGNTIYF | TGCAGCGTTGGGACAGCTAGTGGAAACACCATATATTTT
TRBD1 | TRBJ1-3 | TRBV7-9 | many | CASSFPGGTGNTIYF | TGTGCCAGCAGCTTCCCAGGGGGCACTGGAAACACCATATATTTT
TRBD1 | TRBJ1-2 | TRBV2 | many | CASRPWGQGRGYTF | TGTGCCAGCAGGCCATGGGGACAGGGTCGGGGCTACACCTTC
NA | TRBJ2-1 | TRBV20-1 | NA | CSARDLLKNEQFF | TGCAGTGCTAGAGACTTACTAAAGAATGAGCAGTTCTTC
NA | TRBJ2-3 | TRBV11-2 | many | CASSFRPTGLTSPDTQYF | TGTGCCAGCAGCTTTCGGCCGACCGGACTCACCTCCCCAGATACGCAGTATTTT
NA | TRBJ2-2 | TRBV2 | many | CASTQDTGELFF | TGTGCCAGCACCCAGGACACCGGGGAGCTGTTTTTT
NA | TRBJ2-3 | TRBV10-3 | many | CAISESRNTDTQYF | TGTGCCATCAGTGAGTCGAGGAACACAGATACGCAGTATTTT
TRBD1 | TRBJ1-5 | TRBV7-2 | many | CASSLVWTGDSNQPQHF | TGTGCCAGCAGCTTAGTATGGACAGGAGATAGCAATCAGCCCCAGCATTTT